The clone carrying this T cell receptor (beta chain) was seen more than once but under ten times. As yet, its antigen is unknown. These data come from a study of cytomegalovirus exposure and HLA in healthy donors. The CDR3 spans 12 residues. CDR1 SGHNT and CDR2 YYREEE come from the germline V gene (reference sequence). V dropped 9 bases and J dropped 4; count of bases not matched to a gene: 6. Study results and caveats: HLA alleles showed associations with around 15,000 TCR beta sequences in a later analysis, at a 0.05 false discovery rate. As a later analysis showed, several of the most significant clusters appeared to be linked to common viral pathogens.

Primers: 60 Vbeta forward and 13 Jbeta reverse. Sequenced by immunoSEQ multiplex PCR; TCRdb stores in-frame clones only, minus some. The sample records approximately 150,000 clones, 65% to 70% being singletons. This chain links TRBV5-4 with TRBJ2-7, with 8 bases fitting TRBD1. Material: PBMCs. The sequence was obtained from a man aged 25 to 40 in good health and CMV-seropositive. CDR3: CAIQGAGYEQYF. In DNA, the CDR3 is TGTGCCATCCAGGGGGCAGGGTACGAGCAGTACTTC. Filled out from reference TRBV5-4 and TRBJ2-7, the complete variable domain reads ETGVTQSPTHLIKTRGQQVTLRCSSQSGHNTVSWYQQALGQGPQFIFQYYREEENGRGNFPPRFSGLQFPNYSSELNVNALELDDSALYLCAIQGAGYEQYFGPGTRLTVT.